This TCR beta chain came from a study of T cell repertoires in cytomegalovirus infection. TCRdb passed the reads through MiXCR, listing each CDR3 protein once. The data hold fewer than 700,000 distinct CDR3 sequences, with roughly 26% observed a single time. Only one count was recorded for this clonotype. The target antigen is unknown. A read error may explain this, as a much larger clone is one base away. Looked up from germline, CDR1 is MNHEY and CDR2 is SVGEGT. The CDR3 is 12 residues long. The ends were cut back, 3 bases at V and 5 bases at J, with 5 bases in the middle. Study observations and caveats: The ex vivo response was dominated by HLA-C-restricted CMV-specific TCR beta clonotypes.

V is TRBV6-2 or TRBV6-3 and J is TRBJ1-5, with unresolved D. What was sequenced was CD8+ T cells from PBMCs. The receptor was isolated from a human donor in good health (CMV status not recorded). Some clones in this sample may be carry-over from other donors' samples. CDR3 residues: CASSYDHQPQHF. CDR3 sequence (DNA): TGTGCCAGCAGTTATGACCATCAGCCCCAGCATTTT.